This T cell receptor beta chain appears in the sequencing data of a study of control samples from healthy donors and cancer patients (dated by TCRdb to the early 2020s). The protocol used for the library was the immunoSEQ multiplex PCR assay. In its TCRdb copy, this immuneACCESS table keeps in-frame sequences only and misses some clones. Where compared with another copy, unresolved V genes explain less than half of these, and the others have no known cause. The sample contains some 140,000 clones, 90% to 95% of them found a single time. Of the sample, approximately 15% is held by the ten largest clones. On this clone: Its binding antigen is unknown. No base quality values were provided; no much bigger clone lies one nucleotide off.

Sequences were obtained from PBMCs. This clonotype originated in a man aged 55 to 70 with colorectal cancer.

The CDR3 protein is CASSSGRNYEQYF. The sequenced DNA is TGTGCCAGCAGTTCAGGCAGGAACTACGAGCAGTACTTC. The chain is made from TRBV27 and TRBJ2-7, with the D gene not clear enough to name. The junction carries 10 bases between V and J, which are trimmed by 4 bases and 3 bases respectively. The CDR3 spans 13 residues, from the cysteine through the phenylalanine. Only the CDR3 portion is preserved as DNA: 39 bases, with reading frame beginning at the first base. Reading the germline V gene (reference sequence) gives CDR1 MNHEY and CDR2 SMNVEV.